This T cell receptor beta chain was sequenced during a study of blood T cell repertoires in COVID-19. Turning to the study itself: Italy, Spain and the United States were the sources of the convalescent and acute COVID-19 samples. The cDNA or gDNA used as material had been derived from T cells, B-cell-depleted T cells, or PBMCs.

Per the authors' pipeline: Estimates of nucleated cell counts were drawn from the amplification of reference gene primers. Profiled with immunoSEQ multiplex PCR; TCRdb holds only in-frame clones, not every one. V and J calls plus clone size are reproduced from that table; the DNA served to infer D and trimming. Of some 68,000 clones in the sample, approximately 89% are singletons; the top ten hold 2% to 2.5%. Germline V gene sequence: CDR1 SGHDT, CDR2 YYEEEE. Between the trimmed V and J ends, which lost 1 base and 0 bases, there was a span of 8 bases. The CDR3 runs to 15 residues. Sequences were obtained from peripheral blood. The genes are TRBV5-6 and TRBJ2-1, with D unresolved. This clonotype originated in a human donor in a cohort sampled during active COVID-19. CDR3 nucleotides: TGTGCCAGCAGCTTGCCTACGAGCTCCTACAATGAGCAGTTCTTC. Protein product: CASSLPTSSYNEQFF. Complete variable domain (other parts from reference TRBV5-6 and TRBJ2-1): DAGVTQSPTHLIKTRGQQVTLRCSPKSGHDTVSWYQQALGQGPQFIFQYYEEEERQRGNFPDRFSGHQFPNYSSELNVNALLLGDSALYLCASSLPTSSYNEQFFGPGTRLTVL.